This TCR beta chain was observed in a study of T-cell reconstitution after alpha-beta-depleted transplantation in children (dated by TCRdb to the mid-2010s). General notes on the study: T-cell immune reconstitution after TCRalphabeta/CD19-depleted allogeneic hematopoietic cell transplantation in children was quantitatively tracked in the study by means of TCR repertoire profiling. Here is what the overall study found, with its caveats: The apparently early recovery of alphabetaT-cell counts about two months after transplant reportedly depended on only several hundred rapidly expanded clones that came from non-depleted graft cells. In some patients, the high TCRbeta diversity seen at day 60 was put down to recipient T cells and intrathymic progenitors that had survived conditioning. Over subsequent months, a decline in hyperexpanded clone frequencies was noted, and after one year, T-cell counts and TCRbeta diversity were mostly ascribed to newly produced T cells.

In the paper's terms, the treatment or condition label means: allogeneic hematopoietic cell transplantation with graft depleted of TCRalphabeta T cells and CD19 B cells. The transplant recipients were children given TCRalphabeta/CD19-depleted allogeneic hematopoietic cell grafts. In this sample, this clonotype turned up a few times. Its antigen is not yet known. No much larger clone is present one base from it, and per-base qualities are unavailable. Looking up the germline V gene yields CDR1 SGHRS and CDR2 YFSETQ. The CDR3 runs 17 residues from the cysteine to the phenylalanine. The retained sequence is limited to the CDR3, 51 bases, with the frame set at the first base. Relative to germline, V is 4 bases shorter and J is 6 bases shorter, with 23 bases between their ends. The protocol used for the library was PCR. TCRdb lists the instrument as Illumina HiSeq 2500. TCR library preparation used molecular barcoding, with unique molecular identifiers applied to normalize quantification of the TCRbeta repertoire. TCRdb reworked the public reads: Q25 trimming with fastp, MiXCR clone assembly, productive beta chains retained. For every CDR3 protein sequence, its rows merge into one entry that carries the most common genes and DNA. This sample is represented by hundreds of thousands of distinct CDR3 sequences; less than 15% of them were singletons. The ten largest account for 0.65% to 0.9% of the sample.

This sequence uses TRBV5-1 and TRBJ2-1; matching of 5 bases hints at TRBD2 as the D gene. The source was PBMCs, collected before TCRalphabeta/CD19-depleted stem cell transplant. The receptor comes from a girl aged 2 to 10 with congenital amegakaryocytic thrombocytopenia, due to receive a stem cell transplant. For the CDR3, the sequence is CASSAGGGPLLLNEQFF. The nucleotide sequence reads as follows: TGCGCCAGCAGCGCGGGCGGCGGGCCGCTACTCCTCAATGAGCAGTTCTTC.